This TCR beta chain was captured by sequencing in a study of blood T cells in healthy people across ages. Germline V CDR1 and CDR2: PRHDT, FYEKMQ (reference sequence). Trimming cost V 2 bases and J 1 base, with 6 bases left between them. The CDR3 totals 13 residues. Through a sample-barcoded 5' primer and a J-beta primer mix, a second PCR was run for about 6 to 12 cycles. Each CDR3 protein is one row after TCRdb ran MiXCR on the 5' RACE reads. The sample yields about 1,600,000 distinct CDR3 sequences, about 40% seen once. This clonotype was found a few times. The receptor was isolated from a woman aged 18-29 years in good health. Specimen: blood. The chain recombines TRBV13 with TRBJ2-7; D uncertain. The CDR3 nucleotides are TGTGCCAGCAGCTTAAGCTTTTCCTACGAGCAGTACTTC. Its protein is CASSLSFSYEQYF.